This T cell receptor (beta chain) was retrieved from a study of blood T cell repertoires in COVID-19. On the study more broadly: Collection of acute and convalescent COVID-19 samples took place in the United States, Italy and Spain. In each case, the material was cDNA or gDNA derived from T cells, B-cell-depleted T cells, or PBMCs.

Clones were read by immunoSEQ multiplex PCR, and TCRdb kept only the in-frame ones, dropping some. Here the sample spans about 370,000 clones, roughly nine tenths being singletons. CDR1 and CDR2 (germline): MRHNA, SNTAGT. V gave up 4 bases and J gave up 6 bases; unmatched junction bases: 4. The CDR3 has 13 amino acids. The rearrangement uses TRBV6-4 and TRBJ2-3; 7 nucleotides agree with TRBD1. This clonotype was obtained from a woman in her thirties with COVID-19, enrolled during active disease. Sequenced: peripheral blood. CDR3 loop: CASSVTGTDTQYF. DNA of the CDR3: TGTGCCAGCAGTGTGACAGGGACGGATACGCAGTATTTT.